This TCR beta chain derives from a study of T cell repertoires in cytomegalovirus infection. Trimming stripped 5 bases from V and 0 bases from J, with 14 bases between. CDR3 length: 17 residues. The germline V gene encodes CDR1 SGHVT and CDR2 SQSDAQ. TCRdb reprocessed the reads with MiXCR, giving one entry per CDR3 protein. Of about 85,000 distinct CDR3 sequences in the sample, about 45% are singletons; the top ten hold just over 90%. Overall study findings and caveats: Dominating the ex vivo response were TCR beta clonotypes that were CMV-specific and HLA-C-restricted.

This clonotype showed up just a few times. The antigen remains undetermined. The chain couples TRBV7-4 to TRBJ2-6; D remains unclear. The sequence was obtained from a human donor in good health (CMV status not recorded). Some clones in this sample may be carry-over from other donors' samples. Specimen: CD8+ T cells from cultured PBMCs, collected from culture after CMV antigen stimulation. CDR3 region: CASSLHPSDSGANVLTF. CDR3 coding DNA: TGTGCCAGCAGCCTCCACCCCTCGGACTCTGGGGCCAACGTCCTGACTTTC.